Following are 9 T cell receptor beta chains from one sample sequenced in a study of blood T cells in healthy people across ages. Then a second PCR, running about 6 to 12 cycles, was carried out with a sample-barcoded 5' primer and a J-beta primer mix. TCRdb analysed the 5' RACE reads with MiXCR anew, one entry per CDR3 protein. Of approximately 690,000 distinct CDR3 sequences listed, approximately 40% are singletons. Input material: blood. Every receptor here comes from a man at least 80 years old in good health.

The chain is built from TRBV10-1 and TRBJ2-5; TRBD1 might be the D (6 bases). The DNA end lines up better with TRBJ2-7; the J call may be wrong. This CDR3 is 17 amino acids long. The V gene's germline CDR1 is WNHNN and CDR2 SYGVQD (reference sequence). The CDR3 DNA sequence: TGCGCCAGCAGTGAGTCGAAACTCGGGACAAGACGCTACGAGCAGTACTTC. Its translation is CASSESKLGTRRYEQYF.

Turning to this clonotype: A single base separates this from a much larger clone, so it may be a read error. This chain links TRBV29-1 with TRBJ2-7, with a tentative D call TRBD2 (5 bases). There are 11 residues in the CDR3. With 4 bases removed from V and 5 bases from J, the gap between germline ends came to 9 bases. Germline CDR1 and CDR2: SQVTM and ANQGSEA. The CDR3 loop is CSVAGSDEQYF. Written as DNA, the CDR3 is TGCAGCGTTGCGGGGTCCGACGAGCAGTACTTC.

The chain combines TRBV25-1 with TRBJ1-6; possible D gene TRBD1, 5 bases. CDR3 length: 14 amino acids. V was shortened by 5 bases and J by 9 bases, with 14 bases between the two germline ends. Per germline, CDR1 MGHDK and CDR2 SYGVNS. The CDR3 loop is CASSIQGFTSPLHF. CDR3 coding DNA: TGTGCCAGCAGTATTCAGGGATTTACTTCACCCCTCCACTTT.

The count of this clonotype is one. A much larger clone differs by one base, so this may be a read error. This chain joins TRBV7-9 and TRBJ2-1; D unresolved. This CDR3 contains 11 residues. V gave up 6 bases and J gave up 5 bases, with 5 bases separating them. Germline V gives CDR1 SEHNR, CDR2 FQNEAQ (reference sequence). In DNA form, the CDR3 reads TGTGCCAGCAGACCCCACAATGAGCAGTTCTTC. It codes for CASRPHNEQFF.

This clonotype was counted a few times. The J gene is TRBJ1-2, the V gene TRBV12-3 or TRBV12-4; D is uncertain. This CDR3 has 15 residues. V was cut by 3 bases and J by 2 bases, with 13 bases left in between. Written as DNA, the CDR3 is TGTGCCAGCAGTTTCTCAGCGGGTGCGAACTATGGCTACACCTTC. This translates into CASSFSAGANYGYTF.

This clonotype has more than one count but fewer than ten. V usage is TRBV27 and J usage is TRBJ1-2; 9 bases line up with TRBD1. The CDR3 has 16 residues. Germline values: CDR1 MNHEY, CDR2 SMNVEV (reference sequence). The J segment lost 6 bases and the V segment lost 2 bases, leaving 10 bases of the junction unmatched. DNA for the CDR3: TGTGCCAGCAGTTTACGCGCCTCCGGGACAGGGAATGGCTACACCTTC. It yields the protein CASSLRASGTGNGYTF.

This clonotype was counted at least ten times. A read error may account for a junction end that differs from germline. The V gene is TRBV12-3 or TRBV12-4, the J gene TRBJ2-7; D call uncertain. There are 13 residues in the CDR3. CDR3 in amino acids: CASSLASGYEQYF. Written as DNA, the CDR3 is TGTGCCAGCAGCTTAGCTTCCGGCTACGAGCAGTACTTC.

This clonotype was detected a few times. The J gene is TRBJ2-3, the V gene TRBV9; D is perhaps TRBD2 (6 bases). CDR3 length: 13 residues. Germline V lookup: CDR1 SGDLS, CDR2 YYNGEE. Trimming took 3 bases from V and 6 from J, leaving 11 bases between them. CDR3 residues: CASSGQGRDTQYF. CDR3 nucleotides: TGTGCCAGCAGCGGACAAGGGAGGGATACGCAGTATTTT. Together with reference TRBV9 and TRBJ2-3, the CDR3 gives the full variable domain: DSGVTQTPKHLITATGQRVTLRCSPRSGDLSVYWYQQSLDQGLQFLIQYYNGEERAKGNILERFSAQQFPDLHSELNLSSLELGDSALYFCASSGQGRDTQYFGPGTRLTVL.

This clonotype turned up a few times. This chain uses TRBV9 with TRBJ2-7; D is perhaps TRBD1 or TRBD2 (5 bases each). Germline V gene sequence: CDR1 SGDLS, CDR2 YYNGEE. The V gene lost 3 bases and the J gene lost 7 bases, with 23 bases spanning the gap. This CDR3 region has 16 residues. The CDR3 DNA follows: TGTGCCAGCAGCGCTTCGCCGGGACGACAATTAGGAGAGCAGTACTTC. This codes for CASSASPGRQLGEQYF. The whole variable domain, filled in from reference TRBV9 and TRBJ2-7, reads DSGVTQTPKHLITATGQRVTLRCSPRSGDLSVYWYQQSLDQGLQFLIQYYNGEERAKGNILERFSAQQFPDLHSELNLSSLELGDSALYFCASSASPGRQLGEQYFGPGTRLTVT.